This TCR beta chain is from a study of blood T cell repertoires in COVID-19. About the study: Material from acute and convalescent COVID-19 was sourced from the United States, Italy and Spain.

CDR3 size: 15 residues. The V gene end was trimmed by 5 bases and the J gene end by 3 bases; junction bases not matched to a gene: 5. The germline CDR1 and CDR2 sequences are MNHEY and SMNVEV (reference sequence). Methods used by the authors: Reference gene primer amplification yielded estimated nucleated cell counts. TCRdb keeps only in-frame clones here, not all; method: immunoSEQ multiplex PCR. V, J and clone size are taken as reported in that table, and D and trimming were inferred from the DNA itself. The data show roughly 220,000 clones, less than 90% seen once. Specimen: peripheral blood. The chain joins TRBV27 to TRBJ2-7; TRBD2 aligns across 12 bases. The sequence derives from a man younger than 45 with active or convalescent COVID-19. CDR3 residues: CASSLLAGGNYEQYF. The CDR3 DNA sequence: TGTGCCAGCAGTCTCCTAGCGGGGGGGAACTACGAGCAGTACTTC.